This is a list of T cell receptor beta chains from one sample in a study of cytomegalovirus exposure and HLA in healthy donors. Profiling relied on immunoSEQ multiplex PCR, and the TCRdb table lists in-frame clones only, not all of them. Altogether 150,000 to 170,000 clones are present, nearly 80% being singletons, with the ten largest covering about 13%. Specimen: PBMCs. These receptors all stem from a man aged 30 to 39 in good health and CMV-seropositive. Both conserved end residues are part of each CDR3. A D gene is named only where the DNA matches it firmly. Rows give clone size only sometimes, using once, few, many, or a class for an expanded clone.

>TRBV10-3|NA|NA|TRBJ1-3
CAISTDSPGNTIYF
TGTGCCATCAGCACGGACAGTCCCGGAAACACCATATATTTT
>TRBV7-9|NA|once|TRBJ2-1
CASSHRRPDWNYNEQFF
TGTGCCAGCAGCCATCGACGACCGGACTGGAACTACAATGAGCAGTTCTTC
>TRBV9|NA|NA|TRBJ2-7
CASSVLAGEQYF
TGTGCCAGCAGCGTGCTAGCTGGCGAGCAGTACTTC
>TRBV19|TRBD1|NA|TRBJ2-5
CASSIERGREETQYF
TGTGCCAGTAGTATAGAGAGGGGGCGCGAAGAGACCCAGTACTTC
>TRBV28|TRBD2|NA|TRBJ2-1
CASSPERESANEQFF
TGTGCCAGCAGTCCTGAGCGGGAGTCGGCCAATGAGCAGTTCTTC
>TRBV20-1|NA|once|TRBJ2-7
CSARYYEQYF
TGCAGTGCTAGATACTACGAGCAGTACTTC
>TRBV19|NA|NA|TRBJ1-1
CASSWLQGTEAFF
TGTGCCAGTAGTTGGTTACAGGGAACTGAAGCTTTCTTT
>TRBV5-1|TRBD1|NA|TRBJ2-5
CASSSGQGAYQETQYF
TGCGCCAGCAGCTCCGGACAGGGGGCGTACCAAGAGACCCAGTACTTC
>TRBV7-3|TRBD1|NA|TRBJ2-2
CASSLGDRGSGELFF
TGTGCCAGCAGCTTAGGGGACAGGGGATCCGGGGAGCTGTTTTTT
>TRBV7-6|TRBD1|NA|TRBJ1-4
CASSAQGAGEKLFF
TGTGCCAGCAGCGCACAGGGGGCCGGGGAAAAACTGTTTTTT
>TRBV5-1|TRBD1|NA|TRBJ2-3
CASSSGQRTDTQYF
TGCGCCAGCAGCTCGGGACAGCGCACAGATACGCAGTATTTT
>TRBV7-9|NA|NA|TRBJ2-7
CSSSLGADGGGHEQYF
TGTTCCAGCAGCTTAGGGGCGGACGGTGGAGGGCACGAGCAGTACTTC
>TRBV28|TRBD1|NA|TRBJ1-5
CASSLDRVGRPQHF
TGTGCCAGCAGTTTAGACAGGGTGGGTAGGCCCCAGCATTTT
>TRBV28|NA|NA|TRBJ1-3
CASNSKQQSSGNTIYF
TGTGCCAGCAACTCGAAACAGCAGAGCTCTGGAAACACCATATATTTT
>TRBV27|TRBD1|NA|TRBJ1-5
CASSLWAGTGGNQPQHF
TGTGCCAGCAGTTTATGGGCCGGGACAGGAGGCAATCAGCCCCAGCATTTT
>TRBV9|TRBD2|few|TRBJ2-7
CASSVGVGSGSEQYF
TGTGCCAGCAGCGTGGGGGTCGGTAGCGGGAGCGAGCAGTACTTC
>TRBV11-2|TRBD1|NA|TRBJ1-2
CASSSNRGRISYGYTF
TGTGCCAGCAGCTCGAACAGGGGGCGGATTAGCTATGGCTACACCTTC
>TRBV10-1|NA|few|TRBJ2-6
CASSDGSSGANVLTF
TGCGCCAGCAGTGATGGGAGCTCTGGGGCCAACGTCCTGACTTTC
>TRBV13|TRBD2|NA|TRBJ2-3
CASSPLGFSGSTDTQYF
TGTGCCAGCTCACCCCTTGGTTTTAGCGGGAGCACAGATACGCAGTATTTT
>TRBV7-6|TRBD2|NA|TRBJ2-1
CASSLLSGSRSYNEQFF
TGTGCCAGCAGCTTACTAAGCGGGAGTCGGTCCTACAATGAGCAGTTCTTC
>TRBV27|NA|NA|TRBJ1-4
CASSLRGPNFNEKLFF
TGTGCCAGCAGTTTAAGGGGTCCAAACTTTAATGAAAAACTGTTTTTT
>TRBV7-2|NA|NA|TRBJ1-3
CASSPRVGFTGNTIYF
TGTGCCAGCAGCCCGCGGGTCGGGTTTACTGGAAACACCATATATTTT
>TRBV28|NA|NA|TRBJ2-1
CASREVNEQFF
TGTGCCAGCAGAGAGGTTAATGAGCAGTTCTTC